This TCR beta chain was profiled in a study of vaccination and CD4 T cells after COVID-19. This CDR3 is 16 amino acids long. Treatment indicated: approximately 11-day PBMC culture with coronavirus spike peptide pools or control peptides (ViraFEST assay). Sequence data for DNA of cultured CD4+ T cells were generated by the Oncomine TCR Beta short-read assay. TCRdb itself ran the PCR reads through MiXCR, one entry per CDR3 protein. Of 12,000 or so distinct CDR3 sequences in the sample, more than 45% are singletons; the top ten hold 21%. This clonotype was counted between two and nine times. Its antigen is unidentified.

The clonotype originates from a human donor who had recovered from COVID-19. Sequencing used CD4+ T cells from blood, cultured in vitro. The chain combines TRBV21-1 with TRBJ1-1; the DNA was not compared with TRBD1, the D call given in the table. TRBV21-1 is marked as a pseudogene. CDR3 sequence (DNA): TGTGCCAGCAGCAATCGGTTGCGCAGGGGTGCGACTGAAGCTTTCTTT. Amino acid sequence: CASSNRLRRGATEAFF.